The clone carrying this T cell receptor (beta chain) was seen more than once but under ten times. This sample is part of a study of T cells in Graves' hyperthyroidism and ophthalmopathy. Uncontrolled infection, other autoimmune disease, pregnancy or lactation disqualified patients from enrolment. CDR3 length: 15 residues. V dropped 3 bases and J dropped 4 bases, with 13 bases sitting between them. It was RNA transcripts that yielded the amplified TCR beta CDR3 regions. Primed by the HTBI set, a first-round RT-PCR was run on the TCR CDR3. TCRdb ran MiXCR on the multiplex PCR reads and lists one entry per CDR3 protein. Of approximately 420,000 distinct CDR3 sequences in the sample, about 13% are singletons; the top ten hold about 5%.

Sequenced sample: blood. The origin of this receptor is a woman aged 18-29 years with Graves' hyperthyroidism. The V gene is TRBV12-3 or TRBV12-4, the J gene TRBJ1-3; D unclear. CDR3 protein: CASSLRNGWGNTIYF. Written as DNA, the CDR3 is TGTGCCAGCAGTTTGAGAAACGGGTGGGGAAACACCATATATTTT.